This T cell receptor (beta chain) was identified in a study of T cells in Graves' hyperthyroidism and ophthalmopathy. What was amplified from RNA transcripts were TCR beta CDR3 regions. HTBI primers were used for first-round RT-PCR of the TCR CDR3. TCRdb redid the calling of the multiplex PCR reads with MiXCR, one entry per CDR3 protein. The sample shows roughly 700,000 distinct CDR3 sequences, 11% to 15% of them seen only once. Absence of ophthalmopathy progression within 18 months defined stable Graves' hyperthyroidism. The source of the PBMCs was less than 12 ml of fresh peripheral blood. This CDR3 has 19 residues. The germline V gene encodes CDR1 KGHSH and CDR2 LQKENI. V was clipped by 1 base and J by 5 bases, with 24 bases between them.

Sequencing input: blood. This clonotype was sampled from a woman under 30 with Graves' hyperthyroidism. This chain links TRBV18 with TRBJ2-1; the D is unclear. The CDR3 DNA follows: TGTGCCAGCTCACCACGAGTAGGCCGGCATAACCTCTACGACAATGAGCAGTTCTTC. Protein sequence: CASSPRVGRHNLYDNEQFF. The full variable domain, completed using reference TRBV18 and TRBJ2-1, is NAGVMQNPRHLVRRRGQEARLRCSPMKGHSHVYWYRQLPEEGLKFMVYLQKENIIDESGMPKERFSAEFPKEGPSILRIQQVVRGDSAAYFCASSPRVGRHNLYDNEQFFGPGTRLTVL.